Shown below are 26 T cell receptor beta chains from a single sample sequenced in a study of T cell changes during pregnancy in multiple sclerosis. Sequenced by immunoSEQ multiplex PCR; TCRdb stores in-frame clones only, minus some. This table has around 61,000 clones, about 90% appearing once. The specimen comprised peripheral blood, sampled in the third trimester of pregnancy. These receptors were collected from a female donor in good health, enrolled as a control in a pregnancy study.

This chain connects TRBV4-2 to TRBJ1-1; TRBD1 matches 9 bases. The CDR3 is 14 amino acids. The germline CDR1 and CDR2 sequences are LGHNA and YNFKEQ. V was pared by 4 bases and J by 4 bases, with 4 bases of the junction left unmatched. This chain's CDR3 is CASSPQGAGTEAFF. The CDR3 DNA sequence: TGTGCCAGCAGCCCACAGGGGGCGGGCACTGAAGCTTTCTTT.

The chain combines TRBV19 with TRBJ2-7, with 8 nucleotides matching TRBD1. CDR1 is LNHDA and CDR2 is SQIVND in the germline V gene (reference sequence). V dropped 7 bases and J dropped 2; count of bases not matched to a gene: 10. The CDR3 loop spans 15 amino acids. CDR3 coding DNA: TGTGCCAGTAAAGACCGGACAGGGCCTGCCTACGAGCAGTACTTC. It yields the protein CASKDRTGPAYEQYF.

This rearrangement joins TRBV2 to TRBJ1-5; 7 bases line up with TRBD1. Germline V gene sequence: CDR1 SNHLY, CDR2 FYNNEI. V shed 7 bases, J shed 6 bases, and the junction held 6 bases outside the gene matches. There are 13 residues in the CDR3. This chain's CDR3 is CASNQGVFQPQHF. The CDR3 DNA reads TGTGCCAGCAACCAGGGGGTCTTTCAGCCCCAGCATTTT.

The genes are TRBV11-2 and TRBJ2-5, with D maybe TRBD2 (5 bases). Between the trimmed V and J ends, which lost 5 bases and 2 bases, there was a span of 9 bases. The germline V gene encodes CDR1 SGHAT and CDR2 FQNNGV. The CDR3 has 13 residues. CDR3 DNA sequence: TGTGCCAGCAGCACGGGGATTCAAGAGACCCAGTACTTC. Translated, it gives CASSTGIQETQYF. The full variable domain, completed using reference TRBV11-2 and TRBJ2-5, is EAGVAQSPRYKIIEKRQSVAFWCNPISGHATLYWYQQILGQGPKLLIQFQNNGVVDDSQLPKDRFSAERLKGVDSTLKIQPAKLEDSAVYLCASSTGIQETQYFGPGTRLLVL.

This chain links TRBV7-8 with TRBJ2-5, with unresolved D. Germline V gene sequence: CDR1 SGHVS, CDR2 FQNEAQ. The CDR3 totals 14 residues. Trimming cost V 1 base and J 2 bases, with 8 bases left between them. The chain's CDR3 is CASSLDYTQETQYF. The DNA for the CDR3 is TGTGCCAGCAGCTTAGACTACACACAAGAGACCCAGTACTTC.

This clone was seen a single time. The J gene is TRBJ2-1, the V gene TRBV27; D may be TRBD2 (6 bases). Trimming left V 5 bases short and J 8 bases short, with 13 bases between. Germline CDR1 is MNHEY and CDR2 is SMNVEV (reference sequence). The CDR3 loop spans 13 amino acids. The CDR3 here is CASSLPGRYEQFF. Written as DNA, the CDR3 is TGTGCCAGCAGTCTTCCGGGGAGGTATGAGCAGTTCTTC.

This rearrangement joins TRBV11-3 to TRBJ1-6; D gene unclear. Germline values: CDR1 SGHNT, CDR2 YENEEA. The CDR3 totals 13 residues. V was clipped by 6 bases and J by 9 bases, with 12 bases between them. CDR3 nucleotide sequence: TGTGCCAGCAGGTCCAGCGCGGGTTCACCCCTCCACTTT. Protein sequence: CASRSSAGSPLHF.

The chain has TRBV7-8 and TRBJ1-2, with 9 bases that match TRBD1. The V gene's germline CDR1 is SGHVS and CDR2 FQNEAQ. The CDR3 is 16 amino acids. V lost 5 bases to trimming and J lost 0 bases; unmatched junction nucleotides: 7. As DNA, the CDR3 is TGTGCCAGCAGCGTGGACAGGGGAAGGGCTAACTATGGCTACACCTTC. Translating gives CASSVDRGRANYGYTF.

The V and J genes are TRBV28 and TRBJ2-3; a possible D gene is TRBD2 (6 bases). Germline V gives CDR1 MDHEN, CDR2 SYDVKM. CDR3 length: 15 amino acids. Trimming took 2 bases from V and 5 from J, leaving 14 bases between them. CDR3 sequence: CASSLGGVRVDTQYF. In DNA form, the CDR3 reads TGTGCCAGCAGTTTAGGCGGGGTTAGGGTAGATACGCAGTATTTT.

The V call is TRBV7-9, the J call TRBJ2-7; 10 bases agree with TRBD1. This CDR3 contains 13 residues. Unmatched junction bases numbered 5, after V lost 6 bases and J lost 6 bases. The V gene's germline CDR1 is SEHNR and CDR2 FQNEAQ (reference sequence). CDR3 coding DNA: TGTGCCAGCAGGACCGGGACAGGGGCCGAGCAGTACTTC. Its translation is CASRTGTGAEQYF. Full variable domain (outside the CDR3, taken from reference TRBV7-9 and TRBJ2-7): DTGVSQNPRHKITKRGQNVTFRCDPISEHNRLYWYRQTLGQGPEFLTYFQNEAQLEKSRLLSDRFSAERPKGSFSTLEIQRTEQGDSAMYLCASRTGTGAEQYFGPGTRLTVT.

The CDR3 loop is CASSPGGGPNSPLHF. The CDR3 DNA reads TGTGCCAGCAGCCCTGGGGGGGGCCCTAATTCACCCCTCCACTTT. J is TRBJ1-6 and V is TRBV7-6; weak D call: TRBD1 (6 bases). Between the trimmed V and J ends, which lost 5 bases and 6 bases, there was a span of 14 bases. This CDR3 has 15 residues. Germline CDR1 is SGHVS and CDR2 is FNYEAQ.

This chain connects TRBV5-6 to TRBJ1-5; a possible D gene is TRBD1 (5 bases). Germline V gene lookup returns CDR1 SGHDT and CDR2 YYEEEE. The CDR3 covers 13 residues. The germline V and J ends were trimmed by 2 bases and 3 bases, with 6 bases remaining between them. The CDR3 is CASSFGHNQPQHF. The CDR3 region has the DNA TGTGCCAGCAGCTTCGGACACAATCAGCCCCAGCATTTT.

V is TRBV15 and J is TRBJ2-3; 10 bases match TRBD2. The CDR3 covers 16 residues. V was pared by 2 bases and J by 6 bases, with 8 bases of the junction left unmatched. The germline V gene encodes CDR1 LNHNV and CDR2 YYDKDF (reference sequence). The CDR3 protein is CATSRRPSGGSDTQYF. As DNA, the CDR3 is TGTGCCACCAGCAGAAGACCTAGCGGGGGATCGGATACGCAGTATTTT.

V usage is TRBV6-1 and J usage is TRBJ1-5, with a possible D match to TRBD1 (5 bases). Germline CDR1 reads MNHNS; CDR2 reads SASEGT. The CDR3 contains 15 residues. V dropped 4 bases and J dropped 2 bases, with 12 bases sitting between them. Here the CDR3 reads CASSGGTLGNQPQHF. CDR3 nucleotide sequence: TGTGCCAGCAGTGGCGGGACCCTGGGCAATCAGCCCCAGCATTTT.

This rearrangement joins TRBV9 to TRBJ2-1, with D maybe TRBD1 (5 bases). The CDR3 is made up of 13 amino acids. Germline V lookup: CDR1 SGDLS, CDR2 YYNGEE. The V and J ends lost 2 bases and 3 bases respectively, with 6 bases between them. DNA of the CDR3: TGTGCCAGCAGCGTTGACAGCTACAATGAGCAGTTCTTC. Translation: CASSVDSYNEQFF.

This clone appeared once. The chain recombines TRBV9 with TRBJ2-7, with D tentatively TRBD2 (6 bases). The CDR3 is 14 residues long. Germline values: CDR1 SGDLS, CDR2 YYNGEE. Trimming took 4 bases from V and 5 from J, leaving 16 bases between them. The CDR3 here is CASSRGGEPHEQYF. The CDR3 coding sequence is TGTGCCAGCAGCAGAGGCGGGGAACCTCACGAGCAGTACTTC.

The J gene is TRBJ2-2, the V gene TRBV28; 8 bases fit TRBD2. This CDR3 has 17 residues. Trimming at V came to 6 bases and at J to 1 base, leaving 10 bases not matched to a gene. CDR1 is MDHEN, CDR2 SYDVKM, per germline. The CDR3 loop is CASSLPPSGGNTGELFF. In DNA, the CDR3 is TGTGCCAGCAGCCTCCCCCCCAGCGGGGGGAACACCGGGGAGCTGTTTTTT.

Only one count was recorded for this clone. This sequence joins TRBV7-6 and TRBJ1-1; 10 bases map to TRBD1. The CDR3 extends over 17 amino acids. Germline V gives CDR1 SGHVS, CDR2 FNYEAQ. Germline trimming cut 5 bases from V and 1 base from J; bases unmatched to any gene: 10. CDR3 nucleotides: TGTGCCAGCAGCGCAACGCGACAGGGGGCCACGAACACTGAAGCTTTCTTT. Translation: CASSATRQGATNTEAFF. The full variable domain, its missing parts supplied by reference TRBV7-6 and TRBJ1-1, is GAGVSQSPRYKVTKRGQDVALRCDPISGHVSLYWYRQALGQGPEFLTYFNYEAQQDKSGLPNDRFSAERPEGSISTLTIQRTEQRDSAMYRCASSATRQGATNTEAFFGQGTRLTVV.

The chain has TRBV16 and TRBJ2-7; 7 bases are shared with TRBD2. The CDR3 contains 14 residues. The germline V gene encodes CDR1 KGHSY and CDR2 FQNENV. V trimming: 8 bases; J trimming: 6 bases; junction bases outside the gene matches: 13. The CDR3 DNA follows: TGTGCCAGCGCGCTTTTGGCGGGGGAGGGCGAGCAGTACTTC. Protein: CASALLAGEGEQYF.

The V call is TRBV4-2, the J call TRBJ2-2, with D hard to call. CDR3 length: 13 amino acids. CDR1 and CDR2 from the germline V gene are LGHNA and YNFKEQ. V was clipped by 1 base and J by 3 bases, with 3 bases between them. CDR3 in DNA: TGTGCCAGCAGCCAAGTCGACACCGGGGAGCTGTTTTTT. Translated: CASSQVDTGELFF.

CDR3 sequence: CASSGSGGRETQYF. CDR3 DNA sequence: TGTGCCAGCAGTGGATCGGGGGGCAGGGAGACCCAGTACTTC. V gene TRBV27 combines with J gene TRBJ2-5; weak D call: TRBD2 (7 bases). Per the germline V gene, CDR1 is MNHEY and CDR2 is SMNVEV (reference sequence). Between the trimmed V and J ends, which lost 5 bases and 5 bases, there was a span of 15 bases. The CDR3 is made up of 14 amino acids.

This clone was counted only a few times. V usage is TRBV7-2 and J usage is TRBJ2-6; 7 bases map to TRBD2. Germline CDR1 SGHTA, CDR2 FQGNSA. With V trimmed by 6 bases and J by 0 bases, 11 bases remained unmatched. CDR3 length: 18 residues. The CDR3 reads CASSSGLVTDSGANVLTF. The CDR3 region has the DNA TGTGCCAGCAGTTCTGGACTAGTTACTGACTCTGGGGCCAACGTCCTGACTTTC.

V and J are TRBV27 and TRBJ2-7, with 9 bases matching TRBD1. Germline V gives CDR1 MNHEY, CDR2 SMNVEV (reference sequence). The CDR3 runs 16 residues. J was trimmed by 2 bases and V by 6 bases; bases with no gene match: 11. The CDR3 coding sequence is TGTGCCAGCAGGATACCCGGGACAGGGAAAGCCTACGAGCAGTACTTC. Residues: CASRIPGTGKAYEQYF.

The chain couples TRBV7-2 to TRBJ2-7, with no clear D. V lost 1 base and J 2 bases, leaving 9 bases between the germline ends. Per the germline V gene, CDR1 is SGHTA and CDR2 is FQGNSA. The CDR3 contains 14 residues. Written as DNA, the CDR3 is TGTGCCAGCAGCTTAGGACCCGACACCTACGAGCAGTACTTC. Protein product: CASSLGPDTYEQYF.

This chain links TRBV15 with TRBJ2-3, with TRBD2 identical over 8 bases. CDR1 LNHNV and CDR2 YYDKDF come from the germline V gene (reference sequence). The CDR3 length is 14 residues. V shed 2 bases, J shed 6 bases, and the junction held 4 bases outside the gene matches. CDR3 amino acids: CATSRLAGSDTQYF. In nucleotides, the CDR3 is TGTGCCACCAGCAGACTAGCGGGTTCTGATACGCAGTATTTT.

This clone has a handful of counts. The chain is built from TRBV29-1 and TRBJ1-2; the D gene is possibly TRBD1 (5 bases). CDR1 and CDR2 from the germline V gene are SQVTM and ANQGSEA. This CDR3 spans 12 amino acids. Between the trimmed V and J ends, which lost 3 bases and 5 bases, there was a span of 10 bases. CDR3 sequence: CSVDSPGYGYTF. The CDR3 region has the DNA TGCAGCGTTGATTCCCCAGGGTATGGCTACACCTTC.